This T cell receptor beta chain was captured in a study of blood T cell repertoires in COVID-19 (dated by TCRdb to 2020 to 2021). For the wider study: Samples covering the acute and convalescent phases of COVID-19 were provided by collaborators in the United States, Italy and Spain. The prospective study material was composed of cDNA or gDNA derived from T cells, B-cell-depleted T cells, or PBMCs. Subjects who had been exposed to COVID-19, were actively infected with it, or had recovered from it provided the deeply sampled blood TCRbeta repertoires that made up the dataset. The repertoires were released in a freely available public database intended as a resource for research on the immune response to SARS-CoV-2. The samples were drawn from two sources: the first 160 participants of the ongoing ImmuneRACE study, and 1,000 to 1,500 subjects contributed by 6 global collaborators. Sample metadata almost always included a de-identified subject ID, COVID-19 status, age in years and sex. Where available, HLA class I and class II types were taken from metadata supplied by the sample provider and were not determined by assay-based typing. Findings and caveats that apply to the study as a whole: The amount of clinical and demographic metadata varied by source and participant and was provided uncurated.

Each collaborating institution followed its own protocols to collect whole blood in K2EDTA tubes. For TCRbeta analysis, collaborators shipped samples as frozen whole blood, isolated PBMCs, or DNA extracted from either of those sample types. With regard to this clone: It lacks a known antigen. No much larger clone exists at a distance of one base, and base qualities are not known.

TCRbeta CDR3 regions were amplified from genomic DNA by means of the immunoSEQ Assay, a bias-controlled multiplex PCR. The study's own analysis went as follows. Within the assay, amplification of reference gene primers was used to estimate how many nucleated cells each sample contained. To quantify the absolute abundance of each unique TCRbeta CDR3 rearrangement, sequence reads were collapsed and filtered. Productive Simpson clonality was computed per sample as the square root of Simpson's diversity index over productive rearrangements. TCRdb took over this immuneACCESS table, retaining in-frame rearrangements with V and J assigned. Such tables are incomplete; in checked studies, under half of the missing clones stem from an unresolved V gene, and the remainder is unexplained. V, J and clone size are those of that table, while D and trimming were read from the DNA. This sample gives some 150,000 clones in total; roughly 80% of them show up just once. Jointly, the top ten make up under 2.5% of the sample.

The sample was peripheral blood. The sequence derives from a man aged 65 to 85 with acute or convalescent COVID-19.

The CDR3 protein: CASSPSLRYTQYF. The nucleotide sequence reads as follows: TGCGCCAGCAGCCCCTCCCTTCGGTATACCCAGTACTTC. The receptor chain draws on TRBV5-1 and TRBJ2-5; the D gene identity is not certain. The CDR3 runs 13 residues from the cysteine to the phenylalanine. Only CDR3 DNA is held: 39 bases, read in frame from base 1. The germline V gene supplies CDR1 SGHRS and CDR2 YFSETQ. V lost 4 bases and J lost 8 bases; the stretch between them is 15 bases long.